Shown below are 17 T cell receptor beta chains from a single sample sequenced in a study of T cells in Graves' hyperthyroidism and ophthalmopathy. RNA transcripts gave rise to amplified TCR beta CDR3 regions. During a first-round RT-PCR of the TCR CDR3, the HTBI primer set was used. Each CDR3 protein gets one entry after TCRdb re-called the multiplex PCR reads with MiXCR. This sample has some 490,000 distinct CDR3 sequences, with 20% to 25% found just once. The sequenced material came from blood. These receptors were collected from a woman in her sixties or seventies with Graves' ophthalmopathy.

The chain couples TRBV3-1 to TRBJ2-7; no clear D. CDR1 and CDR2 from the germline V gene are LGHDT and YNNKEL (reference sequence). With 1 base removed from V and 2 bases from J, the gap between germline ends came to 12 bases. This CDR3 has 15 amino acids. The CDR3 loop is CASSQGALLAYEQYF. CDR3 sequence (DNA): TGTGCCAGCAGCCAAGGGGCGCTTTTAGCCTACGAGCAGTACTTC.

This clonotype was counted at least ten times. The chain is built from TRBV12-3 or TRBV12-4 and TRBJ2-1, with no clear D. The CDR3 consists of 16 residues. Between the trimmed V and J ends, which lost 7 bases and 4 bases, there was a span of 20 bases. As DNA, the CDR3 is TGTGCCAGCAAAGCACATTCGGGTTGGGGTTACAATGAGCAGTTCTTC. It yields the protein CASKAHSGWGYNEQFF.

The V gene is TRBV19, the J gene TRBJ2-2, with TRBD2 as a possible D gene (5 bases). Germline V gives CDR1 LNHDA, CDR2 SQIVND (reference sequence). This CDR3 has 14 amino acids. V shed 5 bases and J shed 4 bases, with 11 bases lying between them. The CDR3 DNA reads TGTGCCAGTAGTGGCGGGTTCGGCACCGGGGAGCTGTTTTTT. It codes for CASSGGFGTGELFF.

The chain links TRBV7-2 to TRBJ2-7, with 7 nucleotides matching TRBD2. Germline trimming cut 6 bases from V and 0 bases from J; bases unmatched to any gene: 5. CDR1 and CDR2 (germline): SGHTA, FQGNSA. The CDR3 is 14 residues long. This CDR3 reads CASRDRGDSYEQYF. CDR3 DNA sequence: TGTGCCAGCAGGGACCGGGGGGACTCCTACGAGCAGTACTTC.

Only a few counts were recorded for this clonotype. This sequence joins TRBV12-3 or TRBV12-4 and TRBJ1-3; TRBD1 might be the D (5 bases). There are 15 residues in the CDR3. Trimming pared 1 base from V and 0 bases from J, leaving 7 bases between. CDR3 in DNA: TGTGCCAGCAGTTTAGATGACAGCTCTGGAAACACCATATATTTT. It is translated as CASSLDDSSGNTIYF.

This clonotype was seen many times. Compared with germline, one end of the junction differs, possibly owing to a read error. V and J are TRBV2 and TRBJ1-4; TRBD1 matches at 7 bases. CDR3 length: 15 amino acids. Germline V gene sequence: CDR1 SNHLY, CDR2 FYNNEI. In DNA, the CDR3 is TGTGCCAGCAGAGATCGACAGGGACCTAATCAAAAACTGTTTTTT. It is translated as CASRDRQGPNQKLFF.

This rearrangement joins TRBV20-1 to TRBJ2-3; 10 nucleotides match TRBD2. Germline trimming cut 5 bases from V and 4 bases from J; bases unmatched to any gene: 9. Per germline, CDR1 DFQATT and CDR2 SNEGSKA (reference sequence). The CDR3 length is 15 residues. CDR3 protein: CSAAVEREGPDTQYF. The CDR3 bases are TGCAGTGCTGCAGTCGAGCGGGAGGGCCCAGATACGCAGTATTTT.

J is TRBJ1-6 and V is TRBV9, with a possible D match to TRBD1 (5 bases). The V end lost 0 bases, the J end lost 8 bases, and 15 bases lay between the germline ends. The CDR3 loop spans 16 amino acids. Germline CDR1 reads SGDLS; CDR2 reads YYNGEE. The CDR3 is CASSVGNRGRHSPLHF. CDR3 in DNA: TGTGCCAGCAGCGTAGGGAACCGGGGACGGCATTCACCCCTCCACTTT.

This clonotype was counted at least ten times. This rearrangement joins TRBV6-1 to TRBJ2-7; 11 bases are shared with TRBD2. Trimming cost V 6 bases and J 3 bases; bases outside gene matches: 13. The CDR3 has 17 amino acids. Per germline, CDR1 MNHNS and CDR2 SASEGT. CDR3 residues: CASRTTGLAGGFYEQYF. The CDR3 DNA follows: TGTGCCAGCAGAACGACCGGACTAGCGGGCGGATTCTACGAGCAGTACTTC.

About this clonotype itself: This may be a read error: a much more frequent sequence differs by one nucleotide. The rearrangement uses TRBV28 and TRBJ2-7; perhaps TRBD1 as D (5 bases). CDR1 MDHEN and CDR2 SYDVKM come from the germline V gene. The length of the CDR3 is 16 residues. V was shortened by 3 bases and J by 3 bases, with 18 bases between the two germline ends. The DNA of the CDR3 is TGTGCCAGCAGTTTTGCAGGGCTGGGGCTAAGCTACGAGCAGTACTTC. Amino acid sequence: CASSFAGLGLSYEQYF.

This clonotype was found a few times. The chain combines TRBV11-3 with TRBJ2-2; 9 positions agree with TRBD1. CDR3 length: 15 residues. The germline V gene has CDR1 SGHNT and CDR2 YENEEA. The V and J ends lost 5 bases and 5 bases, in that order; junction bases with no gene match: 6. The CDR3: CASSRTGVTTGELFF. Written as DNA, the CDR3 is TGTGCCAGCAGCCGGACAGGGGTCACTACCGGGGAGCTGTTTTTT.

This clonotype was picked up many times. The V and J genes are TRBV7-9 and TRBJ2-7; no reliable D call. This CDR3 region has 12 residues. CDR1 is SEHNR and CDR2 is FQNEAQ in the germline V gene (reference sequence). V gave up 3 bases and J gave up 3 bases, with 6 bases separating them. The CDR3 region is CASSLGFYEQYF. As DNA, the CDR3 is TGTGCCAGCAGCTTGGGCTTCTACGAGCAGTACTTC.

The V and J genes are TRBV6-1 and TRBJ2-7; no clear D. V lost 9 bases and J lost 6, with 9 bases in between. Germline CDR1 MNHNS, CDR2 SASEGT. This CDR3 comprises 10 residues. The CDR3 sequence is CASGVAEQYF. Here the CDR3 DNA reads TGTGCCAGTGGTGTGGCCGAGCAGTACTTC.

This chain links TRBV6-5 with TRBJ1-2, with D possibly TRBD1 on 6 matching bases. There are 16 residues in the CDR3. The V end lost 2 bases, the J end lost 0 bases, and 13 bases lay between the germline ends. Germline values: CDR1 MNHEY, CDR2 SVGAGI. Here the CDR3 reads CASSYLRQASNYGYTF. Written as DNA, the CDR3 is TGTGCCAGCAGTTACCTTCGACAGGCTTCTAACTATGGCTACACCTTC.

This clonotype was picked up many times. V gene TRBV20-1 combines with J gene TRBJ2-7; the match to TRBD2 covers 10 bases. This CDR3 has 14 amino acids. V gave up 4 bases and J gave up 1 base; unmatched junction bases: 4. Germline V gene sequence: CDR1 DFQATT, CDR2 SNEGSKA (reference sequence). This CDR3 is CSANGLAVSYEQYF. DNA for the CDR3: TGCAGTGCTAACGGACTAGCGGTTTCCTACGAGCAGTACTTC.

The DNA for the CDR3 is TGTGCCAGCAGCTGGGACAGGGGGCGGAACGAGCAGTACTTC. Amino acid sequence: CASSWDRGRNEQYF. This chain connects TRBV5-5 to TRBJ2-7, with TRBD1 matching over 12 bases. The V gene's germline CDR1 is SGHKS and CDR2 YYEKEE (reference sequence). After removal of 3 bases from V and 5 bases from J, the junction contained 3 bases not matched to a gene. The CDR3 loop spans 14 amino acids.

The rearrangement links TRBV10-3 to TRBJ1-1; 7 nucleotides line up with TRBD1. With V trimmed by 2 bases and J by 4 bases, 4 bases remained unmatched. Germline lookup yields CDR1 ENHRY and CDR2 SYGVKD. The CDR3 is made up of 14 amino acids. The CDR3 DNA follows: TGTGCCATCAGTGAGGACAGGGCCGGCACTGAAGCTTTCTTT. As protein: CAISEDRAGTEAFF.